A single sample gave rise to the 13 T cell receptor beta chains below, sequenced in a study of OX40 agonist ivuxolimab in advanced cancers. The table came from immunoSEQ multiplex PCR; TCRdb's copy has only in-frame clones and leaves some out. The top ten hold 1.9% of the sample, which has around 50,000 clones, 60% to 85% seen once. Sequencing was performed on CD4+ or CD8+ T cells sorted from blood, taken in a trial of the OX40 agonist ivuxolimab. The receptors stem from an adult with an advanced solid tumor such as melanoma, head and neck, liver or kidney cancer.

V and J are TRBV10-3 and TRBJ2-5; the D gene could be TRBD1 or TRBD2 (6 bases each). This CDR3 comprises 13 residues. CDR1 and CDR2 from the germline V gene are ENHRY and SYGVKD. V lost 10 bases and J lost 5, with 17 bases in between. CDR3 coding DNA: TGTGCCACAGACGGGGGCGGTGGGGAGACCCAGTACTTC. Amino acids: CATDGGGGETQYF.

CDR3 region: CASRTSGTTGELFF. The CDR3 DNA sequence: TGTGCCAGCAGAACTAGCGGGACTACCGGGGAGCTGTTTTTT. V usage is TRBV11-2 and J usage is TRBJ2-2, with 10 bases aligning to TRBD2. The CDR3 runs 14 residues. Germline trimming cut 6 bases from V and 5 bases from J; bases unmatched to any gene: 3. The germline V gene has CDR1 SGHAT and CDR2 FQNNGV.

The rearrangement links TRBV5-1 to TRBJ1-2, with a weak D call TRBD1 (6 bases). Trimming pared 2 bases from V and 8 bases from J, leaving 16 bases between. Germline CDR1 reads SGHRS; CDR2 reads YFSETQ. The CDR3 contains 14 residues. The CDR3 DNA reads TGCGCCAGCAGCTTAGGACAGTCTCCCCCCGGCTACACCTTC. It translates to CASSLGQSPPGYTF.

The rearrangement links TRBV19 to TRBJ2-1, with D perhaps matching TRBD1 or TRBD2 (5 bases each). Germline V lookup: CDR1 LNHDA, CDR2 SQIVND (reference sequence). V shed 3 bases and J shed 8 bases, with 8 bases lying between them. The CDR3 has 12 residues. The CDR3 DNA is TGTGCCAGTAGTATCAGGGACCATGAGCAGTTCTTC. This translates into CASSIRDHEQFF.

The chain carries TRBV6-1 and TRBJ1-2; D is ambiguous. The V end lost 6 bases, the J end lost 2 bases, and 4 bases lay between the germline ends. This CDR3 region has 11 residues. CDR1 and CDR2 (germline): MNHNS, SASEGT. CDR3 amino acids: CASRTNYGYTF. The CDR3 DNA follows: TGTGCCAGCAGGACCAACTATGGCTACACCTTC.

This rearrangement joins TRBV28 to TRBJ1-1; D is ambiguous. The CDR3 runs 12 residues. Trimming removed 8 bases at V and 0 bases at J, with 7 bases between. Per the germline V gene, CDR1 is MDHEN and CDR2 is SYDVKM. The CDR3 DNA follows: TGTGCCAGCTATGACGTGAACACTGAAGCTTTCTTT. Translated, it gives CASYDVNTEAFF.

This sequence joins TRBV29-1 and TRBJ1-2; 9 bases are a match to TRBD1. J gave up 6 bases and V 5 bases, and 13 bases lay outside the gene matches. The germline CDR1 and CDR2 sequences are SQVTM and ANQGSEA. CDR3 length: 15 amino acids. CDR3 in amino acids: CSVLDHTGGANGYTF. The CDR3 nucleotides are TGCAGCGTTCTTGATCACACAGGGGGCGCGAATGGCTACACCTTC.

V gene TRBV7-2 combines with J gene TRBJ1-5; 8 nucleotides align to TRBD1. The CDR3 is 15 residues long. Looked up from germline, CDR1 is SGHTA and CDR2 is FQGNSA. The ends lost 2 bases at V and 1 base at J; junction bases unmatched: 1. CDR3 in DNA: TGTGCCAGCAGCTTAAACAGGGGGAGCAATCAGCCCCAGCATTTT. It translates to CASSLNRGSNQPQHF.

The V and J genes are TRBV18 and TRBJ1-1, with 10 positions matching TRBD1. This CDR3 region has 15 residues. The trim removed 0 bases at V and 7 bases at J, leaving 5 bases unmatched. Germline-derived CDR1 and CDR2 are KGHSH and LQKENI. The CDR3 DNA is TGTGCCAGCTCACCACCCAGTGGGACAGGGGTTGAAGCTTTCTTT. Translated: CASSPPSGTGVEAFF.

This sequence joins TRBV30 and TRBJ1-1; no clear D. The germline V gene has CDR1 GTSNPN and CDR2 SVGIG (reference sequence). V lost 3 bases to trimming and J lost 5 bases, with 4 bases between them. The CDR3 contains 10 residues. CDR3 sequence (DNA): TGTGCCTGGAGGGTTACTGAAGCTTTCTTT. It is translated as CAWRVTEAFF.

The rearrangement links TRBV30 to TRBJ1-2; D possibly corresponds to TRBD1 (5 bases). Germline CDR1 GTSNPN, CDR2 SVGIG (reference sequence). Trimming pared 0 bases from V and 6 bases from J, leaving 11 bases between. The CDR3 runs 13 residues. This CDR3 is CAWSVRGDHGYTF. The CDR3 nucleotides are TGTGCCTGGAGTGTACGAGGGGATCATGGCTACACCTTC.

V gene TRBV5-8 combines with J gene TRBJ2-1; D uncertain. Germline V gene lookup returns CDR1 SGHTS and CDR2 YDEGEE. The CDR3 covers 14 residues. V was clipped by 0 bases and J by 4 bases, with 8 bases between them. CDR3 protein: CASSLEQLYNEQFF. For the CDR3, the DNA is TGTGCCAGCAGCTTGGAACAATTATACAATGAGCAGTTCTTC.

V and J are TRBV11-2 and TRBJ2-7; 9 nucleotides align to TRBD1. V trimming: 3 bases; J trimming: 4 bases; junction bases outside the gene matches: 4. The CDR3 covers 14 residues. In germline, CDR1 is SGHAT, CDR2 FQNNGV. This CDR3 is CASSFGTGQYEQYF. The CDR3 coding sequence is TGTGCCAGCAGCTTCGGGACAGGGCAGTACGAGCAGTACTTC.